The T cell receptor (beta chain) under discussion was sequenced for a study of beta chain features in type 1 diabetes. The wider study: Examined across all samples were some 99 million sorted cells.

Germline CDR1 and CDR2: SGHNT and YYREEE (reference sequence). This CDR3 is 15 amino acids long. V lost 1 base to trimming and J lost 1 base, with 10 bases between them. Study-level points and caveats: Shortening of TCRB CDR3s, moderate but significant, appeared in all four CD4+ subsets of Type 1 diabetes patients.

To note about this clone: What it binds is unknown.

The investigators reverse transcribed all of the isolated RNA, so they sequenced expressed TCRB transcripts. Clones were sequenced by immunoSEQ multiplex PCR, and TCRdb holds only the in-frame ones, with some missing. The data hold about 650,000 clones, with 9.5% to 15% observed a single time. This TCR was recovered from a man younger than 45 with type 1 diabetes. The chain is built from TRBV5-4 and TRBJ2-3; no clear D. Sequenced sample: naive CD4+ T cells from blood. The CDR3 region is CASSLTSRGTDTQYF. Written as DNA, the CDR3 is TGTGCCAGCAGCTTGACCTCAAGAGGCACAGATACGCAGTATTTT.